The 9 T cell receptor beta chains below all came from one sample that was sequenced in a study of molecular identifiers for immune sequencing clone quantification. TCRdb ran MiXCR on the PCR reads and lists one entry per CDR3 protein. The table records approximately 670,000 distinct CDR3 sequences, just under 20% of them present only once. Material: naive CD8+ T cells from blood, with Jurkat cell RNA spiked in. As for subset: FACS-sorted CD8+CD4-CCR7+CD45RA+ naive T cells. The receptors were gathered from a human donor in good health. Some libraries in this study had Jurkat cell RNA spiked in.

In its sample, this clonotype was seen many times. This chain links TRBV7-8 with TRBJ1-3; the D is unclear. The CDR3 runs 12 residues. V lost 5 bases and J 6 bases, leaving 8 bases between the germline ends. From germline, CDR1 is SGHVS and CDR2 FQNEAQ. This CDR3 reads CASSPAENTIYF. For the CDR3, the DNA is TGTGCCAGCAGCCCGGCGGAAAACACCATATATTTT.

This clonotype was found many times. The chain links TRBV9 to TRBJ2-3; 9 bases match TRBD1. Germline CDR1 SGDLS, CDR2 YYNGEE. Trimming cost V 6 bases and J 4 bases; bases outside gene matches: 6. The CDR3 has 14 residues. This chain's CDR3 is CASKRGQGPDTQYF. For the CDR3, the DNA is TGTGCCAGCAAGAGGGGACAGGGCCCAGATACGCAGTATTTT. Variable domain in full (rest from reference TRBV9 and TRBJ2-3): DSGVTQTPKHLITATGQRVTLRCSPRSGDLSVYWYQQSLDQGLQFLIQYYNGEERAKGNILERFSAQQFPDLHSELNLSSLELGDSALYFCASKRGQGPDTQYFGPGTRLTVL.

This chain uses TRBV6-5 with TRBJ1-4; D may be TRBD1 (5 bases). Germline CDR1 is MNHEY and CDR2 is SVGAGI. Trimming pared 0 bases from V and 1 base from J, leaving 12 bases between. CDR3 size: 17 residues. CDR3 DNA sequence: TGTGCCAGCAGTTACTCGAGGCAGGGACGAACTAATGAAAAACTGTTTTTT. Translation gives CASSYSRQGRTNEKLFF.

The chain links TRBV6-2 or TRBV6-3 to TRBJ2-3, with D hard to call. In germline, CDR1 is MNHEY, CDR2 SVGEGT. The CDR3 extends over 16 amino acids. With 6 bases removed from V and 2 bases from J, the gap between germline ends came to 18 bases. The CDR3 reads CASSPFRSRVTDTQYF. In DNA, the CDR3 is TGTGCCAGCAGCCCCTTCCGCTCCCGGGTCACAGATACGCAGTATTTT.

This chain links TRBV6-2 or TRBV6-3 with TRBJ1-2; D is unclear. V was cut by 4 bases and J by 2 bases, with 20 bases left in between. The germline CDR1 and CDR2 sequences are MNHEY and SVGEGT. This CDR3 region has 17 residues. DNA for the CDR3: TGTGCCAGCAGTTCCACCGCTCCCCAGGATAACAACTATGGCTACACCTTC. It encodes CASSSTAPQDNNYGYTF.

At least ten counts were recorded for this clonotype. The rearrangement joins TRBV7-9 to TRBJ2-3; TRBD2 is a possible D gene (6 bases). This CDR3 has 17 residues. The V gene lost 4 bases and the J gene lost 4 bases, with 21 bases spanning the gap. Germline CDR1 is SEHNR and CDR2 is FQNEAQ (reference sequence). The DNA of the CDR3 is TGTGCCAGCAGCTACTTCGGGGACTCAGTTCGCCCAGATACGCAGTATTTT. This translates into CASSYFGDSVRPDTQYF.

In its sample, this clonotype was seen many times. The genes are TRBV29-1 and TRBJ1-1; D gene unclear. V shed 2 bases and J shed 7 bases, with 8 bases lying between them. The CDR3 runs 11 residues. CDR1 and CDR2 from the germline V gene are SQVTM and ANQGSEA. In DNA, the CDR3 is TGCAGCGTTGAATATGGAGTTGAAGCTTTCTTT. Translation gives CSVEYGVEAFF.

Remarks on this clonotype: This clone may be a read error of a much larger clone one base away. V and J are TRBV30 and TRBJ2-2; 8 bases agree with TRBD1. V was pared by 3 bases and J by 4 bases, with 4 bases of the junction left unmatched. The length of the CDR3 is 14 residues. From germline, CDR1 is GTSNPN and CDR2 SVGIG (reference sequence). CDR3 sequence (DNA): TGTGCCTGGAGCCGACAGGGGAGCACCGGGGAGCTGTTTTTT. It translates to CAWSRQGSTGELFF.

Details on this clonotype: Since a much larger clone is just one base distant, this may be a read error. The rearrangement joins TRBV7-6 to TRBJ2-1, with a possible D match to TRBD1 (5 bases). Trimming shortened V by 0 bases and J by 5 bases, and 8 bases separated the two germline ends. Germline loops: CDR1 SGHVS, CDR2 FNYEAQ. The CDR3 spans 14 residues. The CDR3, as DNA: TGTGCCAGCAGCTTAGCTTCAGGGCACAATGAGCAGTTCTTC. Residues: CASSLASGHNEQFF.